The entry below gives a single T cell receptor (beta chain) sequence along with its context. The antigen remains undetermined. From the reads, TCRdb called clonotypes with MiXCR, one entry per CDR3 protein. Of 110,000 to 150,000 distinct CDR3 sequences in the sample, approximately 30% were seen once. The CDR3 loop spans 14 amino acids. Per germline, CDR1 DFQATT and CDR2 SNEGSKA (reference sequence). V was pared by 5 bases and J by 4 bases, with 15 bases between. This record comes from a study of T cell repertoires in cytomegalovirus infection. Regarding the study as a whole: Of the TCR beta families, the public ones yielded a cumulative frequency that identified carriers of CMV plus the relevant HLA. The study found HLA-C-restricted CMV-specific TCR beta clonotypes dominating the ex vivo response.

The sequenced sample was CD8+ T cells from cultured PBMCs, obtained from culture after CMV antigen stimulation. V is TRBV20-1 and J is TRBJ1-5; D might be TRBD1 (6 bases). The TCR sequence derives from a human donor in good health (CMV status not recorded). Some clones in this sample may be carry-over from other donors' samples. The CDR3 reads CSARAGTLNQPQHF. The CDR3 DNA reads as TGCAGTGCTCGAGCCGGGACATTAAATCAGCCCCAGCATTTT.